This TCR beta chain was documented in a study of cytomegalovirus exposure and HLA in healthy donors. PCR involved 60 Vbeta and 13 Jbeta primers. Assay: immunoSEQ multiplex PCR; the TCRdb copy retains only in-frame clones and omits some. There are 130,000 or so clones in the sample; less than 75% occur only once, and approximately 2.1% lies in the top ten. The V end lost 8 bases, the J end lost 0 bases, and 16 bases lay between the germline ends. The CDR3 spans 16 residues. CDR1 MNHEY and CDR2 SMNVEV come from the germline V gene (reference sequence). This clone was counted a few times. This sequence originates from a woman between 40 and 55 years old in good health and CMV-seropositive. The sequenced sample consisted of PBMCs. The rearrangement uses TRBV27 and TRBJ1-4; D perhaps matches TRBD1 (5 bases). CDR3 region: CASWTNTGSTNEKLFF. As DNA, the CDR3 is TGTGCCAGCTGGACCAACACAGGTTCAACTAATGAAAAACTGTTTTTT. The entire variable domain, with the rest obtained from reference TRBV27 and TRBJ1-4, is as follows: EAQVTQNPRYLITVTGKKLTVTCSQNMNHEYMSWYRQDPGLGLRQIYYSMNVEVTDKGDVPEGYKVSRKEKRNFPLILESPSPNQTSLYFCASWTNTGSTNEKLFFGSGTQLSVL.